These T cell receptor beta chains were read from a single sample in a study of blood T cell repertoires in COVID-19. TCRdb keeps only in-frame clones here, not all; method: immunoSEQ multiplex PCR. Of about 220,000 clones listed, around 85% were seen once; the top ten hold 1.3%. The sequenced sample was PBMCs or T cells enriched from blood (not recorded which). These receptors all come from a woman in her thirties or forties with acute COVID-19. The CDR3 runs from the conserved cysteine through the conserved F or W. The D gene is left open where the match is weak. Only some rows state a clone size, as once, few, many or a class for expanded clones.

abundance	j_gene	d_gene	v_gene	len	CDR3aa	CDR3nt
-	TRBJ1-5	-	TRBV5-8	18	CASSLDPGPFYSNQPQHF	TGTGCCAGCAGCTTGGACCCAGGCCCCTTTTATAGCAATCAGCCCCAGCATTTT
-	TRBJ2-7	TRBD1	TRBV11-1	13	CASSRDRGHEQYF	TGTGCCAGCAGTCGGGACAGGGGGCACGAGCAGTACTTC
once	TRBJ2-1	TRBD2	TRBV7-6	14	CASSLRTSINEQFF	TGTGCCAGCAGCCTCCGGACTAGTATAAATGAGCAGTTCTTC
-	TRBJ2-5	TRBD2	TRBV5-1	15	CASSLARGSGETQYF	TGCGCCAGCAGCTTGGCTCGCGGGAGCGGGGAGACCCAGTACTTC
-	TRBJ2-3	-	TRBV30	13	CAWWNGGTDTQYF	TGTGCCTGGTGGAACGGGGGCACAGATACGCAGTATTTT
-	TRBJ1-5	-	TRBV19	13	CASRGGGGQPQHF	TGTGCCAGTAGGGGGGGAGGCGGTCAGCCCCAGCATTTT
-	TRBJ2-3	-	TRBV7-3	13	CASSLSLTDTQYF	TGTGCCAGCAGCTTATCCCTCACAGATACGCAGTATTTT
-	TRBJ2-2	-	TRBV4-2	15	CASSLSIGETGELFF	TGTGCCAGCAGCTTATCCATTGGTGAGACCGGGGAGCTGTTTTTT
-	TRBJ2-7	-	TRBV29-1	14	CSVTPAQGPYEQYF	TGCAGCGTTACCCCTGCCCAGGGTCCCTACGAGCAGTACTTC
-	TRBJ2-3	TRBD2	TRBV5-1	18	CASSSGTSGGAATDTQYF	TGCGCCAGCAGCTCCGGGACTAGCGGGGGGGCAGCAACAGATACGCAGTATTTT
-	TRBJ2-3	-	TRBV4-2	15	CASSQDGTITDTQYF	TGTGCCAGCAGCCAAGATGGCACGATCACAGATACGCAGTATTTT
-	TRBJ2-1	TRBD2	TRBV27	15	CASSFWTSGPNEQFF	TGTGCCAGCAGTTTTTGGACTAGCGGCCCAAATGAGCAGTTCTTC
once	TRBJ2-2	-	TRBV7-9	14	CASSLGRNTGELFF	TGTGCCAGCAGCTTAGGGAGGAATACCGGGGAGCTGTTTTTT
-	TRBJ2-7	TRBD2	TRBV7-3	14	CASSFGTSGYEQYF	TGTGCCAGCAGCTTCGGGACTAGCGGCTACGAGCAGTACTTC
-	TRBJ2-3	-	TRBV30	15	CAWSVASGLTDTQYF	TGTGCCTGGAGTGTTGCGAGCGGGCTCACAGATACGCAGTATTTT
-	TRBJ2-1	TRBD2	TRBV7-9	15	CASSQTSGPYNEQFF	TGTGCCAGCAGCCAGACTAGCGGTCCTTACAATGAGCAGTTCTTC
-	TRBJ1-2	-	TRBV7-9	14	CASSLGRSNYGYTF	TGTGCCAGCAGCTTAGGCAGATCTAACTATGGCTACACCTTC
-	TRBJ2-7	TRBD1	TRBV6-5	15	CASRPDRGWSYEQYF	TGTGCCAGCAGACCCGACAGGGGGTGGTCCTACGAGCAGTACTTC
-	TRBJ1-5	TRBD1	TRBV2	16	CASSEAKGTGDQPQHF	TGTGCCAGCAGTGAAGCGAAGGGGACAGGAGATCAGCCCCAGCATTTT
-	TRBJ2-3	-	TRBV5-1	18	CASSFYSFSVAAQDTQYF	TGCGCCAGCAGCTTTTATTCATTTTCAGTCGCGGCCCAAGATACGCAGTATTTT
once	TRBJ2-1	TRBD2	TRBV7-2	14	CASSLGLAYNEQFF	TGTGCCAGCAGCTTAGGACTAGCTTACAATGAGCAGTTCTTC
-	TRBJ1-1	TRBD1	TRBV4-1	17	CASSLPTTGARNTEAFF	TGCGCCAGCAGCCTACCCACGACAGGGGCGAGGAACACTGAAGCTTTCTTT
-	TRBJ1-6	-	TRBV19	14	CASSILDRNSPLHF	TGTGCCAGTAGTATATTGGACAGAAATTCACCCCTCCACTTT
-	TRBJ2-7	-	TRBV12-3/TRBV12-4	13	CASSWGQSYEQYF	TGTGCCAGCAGTTGGGGACAATCCTACGAGCAGTACTTC
few	TRBJ1-1	-	TRBV2	12	CASSLTGLEAFF	TGTGCCAGCAGCCTAACAGGGCTTGAAGCTTTCTTT
-	TRBJ1-1	-	TRBV19	11	CASTQGTEAFF	TGTGCCAGTACACAGGGCACTGAAGCTTTCTTT
once	TRBJ2-2	TRBD2	TRBV2	15	CASSPAGGPHGELFF	TGTGCCAGCAGTCCAGCGGGAGGGCCTCACGGGGAGCTGTTTTTT
-	TRBJ2-1	TRBD2	TRBV19	15	CASSIARDYELEQFF	TGTGCCAGTAGTATAGCCCGGGACTACGAGCTTGAGCAGTTCTTC
-	TRBJ1-2	TRBD1	TRBV29-1	15	CSVPDPGTADYGYTF	TGCAGCGTCCCAGACCCCGGGACAGCCGACTATGGCTACACCTTC
-	TRBJ1-2	-	TRBV19	13	CASIATGEYGYTF	TGTGCCAGTATTGCGACAGGCGAGTATGGCTACACCTTC
-	TRBJ1-5	-	TRBV6-2/TRBV6-3	15	CASSYSSGKNQPQHF	TGTGCCAGCAGTTACTCGTCAGGGAAAAATCAGCCCCAGCATTTT
-	TRBJ1-6	-	TRBV3-1/TRBV3-2	16	CASSQVPRPPTSPLHF	TGTGCCAGCAGCCAAGTGCCCAGGCCGCCAACTTCACCCCTCCACTTT
-	TRBJ2-5	-	TRBV3-1/TRBV3-2	11	CASSREETQYF	TGTGCCAGCAGCCGAGAAGAGACCCAGTACTTC
-	TRBJ2-1	TRBD1	TRBV6-4	13	CARIATGGGEQFF	TGTGCCAGGATAGCGACAGGGGGCGGTGAGCAGTTCTTC
-	TRBJ2-3	-	TRBV7-9	11	CASSYRGTQYF	TGTGCCAGCAGCTATCGGGGTACGCAGTATTTT
-	TRBJ2-1	TRBD1	TRBV5-1	13	CASSPPRQGKEFF	TGCGCCAGCAGTCCCCCCCGACAGGGGAAGGAGTTCTTC
-	TRBJ2-2	-	TRBV5-6	11	CASSLAGELFF	TGTGCCAGCAGCTTGGCTGGGGAGCTGTTTTTT
-	TRBJ1-1	-	TRBV2	12	CASTQARAEAFF	TGTGCCAGCACACAGGCCCGGGCGGAAGCTTTCTTT
-	TRBJ2-1	TRBD2	TRBV7-8	14	CASTPSGRRNEQFF	TGTGCCAGCACCCCTAGCGGGAGGCGGAATGAGCAGTTCTTC
-	TRBJ2-5	-	TRBV7-3	14	CASSPPGGQETQYF	TGTGCCAGCAGCCCACCCGGCGGTCAAGAGACCCAGTACTTC
-	TRBJ1-5	-	TRBV3-1/TRBV3-2	10	CASSRTGQHF	TGTGCCAGCAGCCGCACGGGTCAGCATTTT
-	TRBJ1-4	-	TRBV6-5	13	CASSRARGEKLFF	TGTGCCAGCTCTCGGGCTAGGGGGGAAAAACTGTTTTTT
-	TRBJ1-2	TRBD1	TRBV4-2	15	CASSQPGTVRLGYTF	TGTGCCAGCAGCCAACCTGGGACAGTTCGGCTAGGCTACACCTTC
-	TRBJ2-1	TRBD2	TRBV2	15	CASLSGGTPYNEQFF	TGTGCCAGCCTTAGCGGGGGGACCCCCTACAATGAGCAGTTCTTC
-	TRBJ2-7	-	TRBV6-5	14	CASSYSVRAYEQYF	TGTGCCAGCAGTTACTCGGTACGGGCCTACGAGCAGTACTTC
-	TRBJ1-2	TRBD1	TRBV5-6	14	CASSFMDRGNGYTF	TGTGCCAGCAGCTTCATGGACAGGGGGAATGGCTACACCTTC